Each of the 7 T cell receptor beta chains below was sequenced from the same sample in a study of T cell repertoires in cytomegalovirus infection. TCRdb ran MiXCR on the reads and lists one entry per CDR3 protein. The sample shows fewer than 900,000 distinct CDR3 sequences, 25% to 30% of them seen only once. These receptors' targets are unknown. This sample comprised cultured CD8+ T cells from PBMCs, obtained from culture after CMV antigen stimulation. The receptor source for this set is a human donor in good health (CMV status not recorded). Some clones in this sample may be carry-over from other donors' samples.

This clonotype appeared a few times. The rearrangement links TRBV20-1 to TRBJ1-4; maybe TRBD1 (5 bases). Per germline, CDR1 DFQATT and CDR2 SNEGSKA (reference sequence). The V end was cut by 1 base, the J end by 6 bases, with 30 bases between. This CDR3 has 20 amino acids. The CDR3 here is CSARAIFGDRRNPRDEKLFF. Written as DNA, the CDR3 is TGCAGTGCTAGAGCCATCTTCGGAGACAGACGGAACCCGAGGGATGAAAAACTGTTTTTT.

This clonotype appeared many times. This chain joins TRBV7-6 and TRBJ2-7; D may be TRBD2 (5 bases). V was pared by 3 bases and J by 5 bases, with 26 bases between. This CDR3 is built from 18 residues. CDR1 is SGHVS, CDR2 FNYEAQ, per germline. The CDR3: CASSFKGPAAAVENEQYF. For the CDR3, the DNA is TGTGCCAGCAGCTTTAAAGGGCCGGCAGCGGCAGTAGAAAACGAGCAGTACTTC.

This rearrangement joins TRBV7-2 to TRBJ1-1, with 9 bases matching TRBD1. This CDR3 region has 14 residues. With 5 bases clipped from V and 4 bases from J, the junction kept 5 bases outside the gene matches. Germline V gene data show CDR1 as SGHTA and CDR2 as FQGNSA. The CDR3 region has the DNA TGTGCCAGCAGCCTACGGACAGGGGCCACTGAAGCTTTCTTT. This sequence encodes CASSLRTGATEAFF.

This sequence joins TRBV12-3 or TRBV12-4 and TRBJ1-2, with 7 bases aligning to TRBD1. The V and J ends lost 6 bases and 5 bases, in that order; junction bases with no gene match: 6. The CDR3 contains 13 residues. The CDR3 nucleotides read TGTGCCAGCAGAGGACAGGAGGGGTATGGCTACACCTTC. Its translation is CASRGQEGYGYTF.

The genes are TRBV6-2 or TRBV6-3 and TRBJ1-3; D unclear. Looked up from germline, CDR1 is MNHEY and CDR2 is SVGEGT. This CDR3 spans 14 amino acids. Trimming cost V 6 bases and J 2 bases, with 11 bases left between them. In nucleotides, the CDR3 is TGTGCCAGCAGCCCACAAAGAACTGGAAACACCATATATTTT. It translates to CASSPQRTGNTIYF.

This chain links TRBV6-5 with TRBJ1-5, with TRBD1 identical over 9 bases. Per the germline V gene, CDR1 is MNHEY and CDR2 is SVGAGI. This CDR3 contains 15 residues. The J segment lost 4 bases and the V segment lost 2 bases, leaving 3 bases of the junction unmatched. The CDR3 protein is CASSYGQGRNQPQHF. CDR3 sequence (DNA): TGTGCCAGCAGTTACGGACAGGGGAGGAATCAGCCCCAGCATTTT.

This clonotype has ten or more counts. The chain employs TRBV6-5 and TRBJ2-5, with 9 bases identical to TRBD2. The CDR3 runs 15 residues. The V and J ends lost 2 bases and 5 bases, in that order; junction bases with no gene match: 6. CDR1 and CDR2 from the germline V gene are MNHEY and SVGAGI. CDR3 region: CASSYMRGGDETQYF. The DNA of the CDR3 is TGTGCCAGCAGTTACATGCGGGGGGGCGATGAGACCCAGTACTTC.